Shown below are 28 T cell receptor beta chains from a single sample sequenced in a study of T cells in women clearing cervical HPV infection. TCRdb's table, derived via immunoSEQ multiplex PCR, lists solely in-frame clones and lacks some. Its table records more than 11,000 clones. The source material was blood buffy coat. These receptors came from a woman between 18 and 70 years old with a cervical HPV16 infection that either progressed to CIN3+ or cleared (not recorded which).

As concerns this clone: The missing CDR3 end, 3 residues past where the read stops, is filled in from the germline J gene. V gene TRBV7-9 combines with J gene TRBJ1-2, with 7 bases aligning to TRBD1. The CDR3 is 14 residues long. CDR1 and CDR2 from the germline V gene are SEHNR and FQNEAQ (reference sequence). CDR3 DNA (partial): TGTGCCAGCAGCTCACCAGGGACAGCCCACGAC. This encodes CASSSPGTAHD. The entire CDR3 reads CASSSPGTAHDYTF.

With respect to this clone: The CDR3 end falls 3 residues outside the read, so it is completed with the germline J gene. This rearrangement joins TRBV2 to TRBJ2-3; 8 bases are shared with TRBD1. Germline-derived CDR1 and CDR2 are SNHLY and FYNNEI. This CDR3 has 17 amino acids. The sequenced CDR3 bases are TGTGCCAGCAGTAAATTCACTCCCGGGACAGGTGGCGGATCG. This sequence encodes CASSKFTPGTGGGS. The entire CDR3 sequence reads CASSKFTPGTGGGSQYF. Based on the CDR3 plus reference TRBV2 and TRBJ2-3, the full variable domain is EPEVTQTPSHQVTQMGQEVILRCVPISNHLYFYWYRQILGQKVEFLVSFYNNEISEKSEIFDDQFSVERPDGSNFTLKIRSTKLEDSAMYFCASSKFTPGTGGGSQYFGPGTRLTVL.

Of note for this clone: The read comes to an end 3 residues before the CDR3 does, leaving the germline J gene to fill in the end. This chain connects TRBV7-2 to TRBJ2-5; a weak D match, TRBD1 (6 bases). Germline V lookup: CDR1 SGHTA, CDR2 FQGNSA. V was shortened by 2 bases and J by 5 bases, with 15 bases between the two germline ends. The CDR3 has 15 residues. This CDR3 reads CASSLSWGRWETQYF. Partial CDR3 DNA: TGTGCCAGCAGCTTATCATGGGGGCGGTGGGAGACC.

On this clone itself: The read terminates 3 residues before the CDR3 end, so the remaining end is supplied by the germline J gene. The chain employs TRBV5-6 and TRBJ2-7; 7 bases fit TRBD1. The trim removed 4 bases at V and 2 bases at J, leaving 9 bases unmatched. Germline values: CDR1 SGHDT, CDR2 YYEEEE. The CDR3 spans 15 residues. The sequenced part of the CDR3 DNA is TGTGCCAGCAGCCCGTGGGGGACAGTCCCCTACGAG. Protein product: CASSPWGTVPYE. The whole CDR3 protein reads CASSPWGTVPYEQYF. The full variable domain, completed using reference TRBV5-6 and TRBJ2-7, is DAGVTQSPTHLIKTRGQQVTLRCSPKSGHDTVSWYQQALGQGPQFIFQYYEEEERQRGNFPDRFSGHQFPNYSSELNVNALLLGDSALYLCASSPWGTVPYEQYFGPGTRLTVT.

Notes on this clone: The read comes to an end 3 residues before the CDR3 does, leaving the germline J gene to fill in the end. The rearrangement links TRBV12-3 or TRBV12-4 to TRBJ1-4; the D gene is possibly TRBD1 (5 bases). Trimming cost V 1 base and J 6 bases, with 12 bases left between them. CDR3 size: 15 residues. The part of the CDR3 DNA that was read is TGTGCCAGCAGTTTAGGGCAGGGAGGGCATGAAAAA. This encodes CASSLGQGGHEK. The CDR3 reads in full as CASSLGQGGHEKLFF.

With respect to this clone: The read gets to within 3 residues of the CDR3 end, and the germline J gene fills in the rest. This sequence joins TRBV30 and TRBJ2-3; 9 nucleotides match TRBD2. The CDR3 has 15 residues. CDR1 is GTSNPN and CDR2 is SVGIG in the germline V gene (reference sequence). The DNA read from the CDR3 is TGTGCCTGGAGTGTACTAGCGGGTAGGGGAGAGACG. This gives the protein CAWSVLAGRGET. The whole CDR3 is CAWSVLAGRGETQYF.

Of note for this clone: From the germline J gene comes the end of the CDR3, since the read stops 3 residues before it. The chain combines TRBV10-2 with TRBJ2-5, with D possibly TRBD2 on 6 matching bases. This CDR3 contains 15 residues. Germline values: CDR1 WSHSY, CDR2 SAAADI. Trimming removed 7 bases from V and 4 bases from J, with 19 bases in between. The DNA read from the CDR3 is TGCGCCAGCACTCCAAGCGGGTTCGGGGGAGAGACC. It specifies CASTPSGFGGET. The full CDR3 reads CASTPSGFGGETQYF.

CDR3 residues: CASSASGGLETQYF. The sequenced part of the CDR3 DNA is TGTGCCAGCAGTGCCTCAGGGGGCTTGGAGACC. The V call is TRBV11-1, the J call TRBJ2-5; 8 positions match TRBD1. Read sequence stops 3 residues before the CDR3 end, and the germline J gene provides the missing end. J lost 5 bases, V lost 6 bases, and 8 bases had no gene match. The CDR3 is 14 residues long. CDR1 is SGHAT, CDR2 FQDESV, per germline (reference sequence).

With respect to this clone: The DNA ends 3 residues before the CDR3 does, and the rest of the CDR3 is filled in from the germline J gene. The chain employs TRBV12-3 or TRBV12-4 and TRBJ2-5; D is perhaps TRBD1 (7 bases). Trimming left V 1 base short and J 4 bases short, with 28 bases between. The CDR3 extends over 20 amino acids. CDR3 bases read: TGTGCCAGCAGTTTAGACCAACAGGGGCTGATGGGGTTTAGCGGAGAGACC. Encoded protein: CASSLDQQGLMGFSGET. The whole CDR3 protein reads CASSLDQQGLMGFSGETQYF.

As regards this clone: With the read ending 3 residues before the CDR3 end, the germline J gene is used to fill in that end. This chain connects TRBV19 to TRBJ2-7; possible D gene TRBD1, 6 bases. Germline V gene data show CDR1 as LNHDA and CDR2 as SQIVND (reference sequence). V lost 5 bases and J 2 bases, leaving 13 bases between the germline ends. The CDR3 loop spans 14 amino acids. The part of the CDR3 DNA that was read is TGTGCCAGTAGTCCCCGGGACAAACCCTACGAG. Protein product: CASSPRDKPYE. The full CDR3 protein is CASSPRDKPYEQYF.

Concerning this clone itself: The sequenced fragment ends 3 residues before the CDR3 boundary, so the rest is inferred from the germline J gene. J is TRBJ1-2 and V is TRBV2; D possibly corresponds to TRBD1 (6 bases). The V gene's germline CDR1 is SNHLY and CDR2 FYNNEI. V lost 10 bases to trimming and J lost 4 bases, with 19 bases between them. The CDR3 consists of 14 residues. Incomplete CDR3 DNA: TGTGCCACCAGCCCGGAAACAGGGATCTATGGC. Translating it yields CATSPETGIYG. The full CDR3 is CATSPETGIYGYTF.

On this clone: The read finishes 3 residues shy of the CDR3 end, and the germline J gene is used to complete it. The chain couples TRBV5-1 to TRBJ2-5; D possibly corresponds to TRBD2 (6 bases). V lost 4 bases and J lost 3, with 10 bases in between. Germline V gives CDR1 SGHRS, CDR2 YFSETQ. This CDR3 contains 13 residues. The covered CDR3 bases are TGCGCCAGCAGCCCGGGGGTGAAAGAGACC. Translating it yields CASSPGVKET. The full CDR3 protein is CASSPGVKETQYF.

CDR3 bases read: TGTGCCAGCAGCTCCGACAGGGCCAATGAG. This translates into CASSSDRANE. The entire CDR3 is CASSSDRANEQFF. This chain connects TRBV7-2 to TRBJ2-1; 7 nucleotides agree with TRBD1. Read sequence stops 3 residues before the CDR3 end, and the germline J gene provides the missing end. CDR3 length: 13 amino acids. Germline-derived CDR1 and CDR2 are SGHTA and FQGNSA. The V and J ends lost 4 bases and 6 bases, in that order; junction bases with no gene match: 3.

On this clone: The read finishes 3 residues shy of the CDR3 end, and the germline J gene is used to complete it. The chain couples TRBV2 to TRBJ2-7; no reliable D call. V was pared by 3 bases and J by 0 bases, with 6 bases between. The V gene's germline CDR1 is SNHLY and CDR2 FYNNEI. The CDR3 totals 13 residues. The sequenced CDR3 bases are TGTGCCAGCAGTGACGTTCTCTCCTACGAG. The encoded protein is CASSDVLSYE. The full CDR3 sequence reads CASSDVLSYEQYF.

Concerning this clone: The sequence runs out 3 residues before the end of the CDR3; the remainder is reconstructed from the germline J gene. The chain has TRBV7-3 and TRBJ2-2, with TRBD1 identical over 9 bases. The CDR3 length is 16 residues. From germline, CDR1 is SGHTA and CDR2 FQGTGA. The CDR3 bases that were read are TGTGCCAGCAGCTCCTCTGGGACAGGGCGAAATTCACCG. It yields the protein CASSSSGTGRNSP. Given in full, the CDR3 is CASSSSGTGRNSPLFF. Full variable domain (rest looked up from reference TRBV7-3 and TRBJ2-2): GAGVSQTPSNKVTEKGKYVELRCDPISGHTALYWYRQSLGQGPEFLIYFQGTGAADDSGLPNDRFFAVRPEGSVSTLKIQRTERGDSAVYLCASSSSGTGRNSPLFFGEGSRLTVL.

Turning to this clone: The read is 3 residues too short to cover the CDR3 end, so that end is filled in from the germline J gene. The V and J genes are TRBV7-2 and TRBJ2-5; 10 nucleotides agree with TRBD2. The CDR3 extends over 14 amino acids. CDR1 and CDR2 from the germline V gene are SGHTA and FQGNSA. CDR3: CASSDASGGDTQYF. The sequenced CDR3 bases are TGTGCCAGCAGCGACGCGAGCGGGGGGGATACC.

Worth noting for this clone: Coverage ceases 3 residues before the CDR3 finishes, and the germline J gene fills in the end. The V call is TRBV19, the J call TRBJ1-1; 9 positions agree with TRBD1. CDR3 size: 14 residues. Germline V gene data show CDR1 as LNHDA and CDR2 as SQIVND (reference sequence). The J segment lost 0 bases and the V segment lost 5 bases, leaving 1 base of the junction unmatched. The DNA read from the CDR3 is TGTGCCAGTAGTCACAGGGGGCTGAACACTGAA. This sequence encodes CASSHRGLNTE. The full-length CDR3 reads as CASSHRGLNTEAFF.

As to this clone: The CDR3 is cut off 3 residues early in the read; its end comes from the germline J gene. The rearrangement links TRBV11-3 to TRBJ2-5, with D unresolved. Germline-derived CDR1 and CDR2 are SGHNT and YENEEA. The V end lost 1 base, the J end lost 5 bases, and 11 bases lay between the germline ends. The length of the CDR3 is 14 residues. The sequenced CDR3 bases are TGTGCCAGCAGCTTAGTAACGACTCGGGAGACC. This encodes CASSLVTTRET. The whole CDR3 protein is CASSLVTTRETQYF.

Comment on this clone: Read sequence stops 3 residues before the CDR3 end, and the germline J gene provides the missing end. The chain links TRBV29-1 to TRBJ1-4; D gene unclear. Per the germline V gene, CDR1 is SQVTM and CDR2 is ANQGSEA. V was pared by 7 bases and J by 0 bases, with 12 bases between. The CDR3 runs to 14 residues. CDR3 region: CSARRGATNEKLFF. The CDR3 bases that were read are TGCAGCGCGCGACGGGGAGCAACTAATGAAAAA.

Worth noting for this clone: The CDR3 end is not reached by the read, which stops 3 residues before it; the germline J gene fills it in. The chain carries TRBV7-3 and TRBJ1-2, with D possibly being TRBD1 (5 bases). CDR1 SGHTA and CDR2 FQGTGA come from the germline V gene. This CDR3 has 17 amino acids. The sequenced part of the CDR3 DNA is TGTGCCAGCAGCTTAGGGGTTCTAGCGGGGGGATCAGATACC. Translated: CASSLGVLAGGSDT. The whole CDR3 protein is CASSLGVLAGGSDTYTF. The entire variable domain, with the rest obtained from reference TRBV7-3 and TRBJ1-2, is as follows: GAGVSQTPSNKVTEKGKYVELRCDPISGHTALYWYRQSLGQGPEFLIYFQGTGAADDSGLPNDRFFAVRPEGSVSTLKIQRTERGDSAVYLCASSLGVLAGGSDTYTFGSGTRLTVV.

In regard to this clone: The read finishes 3 residues shy of the CDR3 end, and the germline J gene is used to complete it. The chain uses TRBV30 and TRBJ2-2; the D gene is possibly TRBD1 (5 bases). Per germline, CDR1 GTSNPN and CDR2 SVGIG (reference sequence). CDR3 size: 15 residues. CDR3 bases read: TGTGCCTGGAGTGTACAGGCCTTGGATAATTCACCG. This encodes CAWSVQALDNSP. The full CDR3 protein is CAWSVQALDNSPLFF.

To note about this clone: The CDR3 is cut off 3 residues early in the read; its end comes from the germline J gene. The rearrangement uses TRBV7-9 and TRBJ2-3; tentative D call: TRBD1 (5 bases). The CDR3 extends over 14 amino acids. Germline V lookup: CDR1 SEHNR, CDR2 FQNEAQ (reference sequence). Between the trimmed V and J ends, which lost 5 bases and 1 base, there was a span of 10 bases. CDR3 bases read: TGTGCCAGCAGCCAAGTCAGGGGCACAGATACG. It yields the protein CASSQVRGTDT. The CDR3 reads in full as CASSQVRGTDTQYF.

Note on this clone: The observed sequence ends 3 residues before the CDR3 terminus, with the missing tail filled in from the germline J gene. V is TRBV29-1 and J is TRBJ2-2; 7 bases match TRBD1. The CDR3 sequence is 13 residues long. Germline V lookup: CDR1 SQVTM, CDR2 ANQGSEA. The covered CDR3 bases are TGCAGCGTCGGGGACAGTGTTAATTCACCG. Protein: CSVGDSVNSP. The full CDR3 is CSVGDSVNSPLFF.

This clone is called medium-sized based on its frequency. The CDR3 loop reads CASSFWEGVGEQFF. CDR3 DNA (partial): TGTGCCAGCTCATTTTGGGAAGGGGTCGGTGAG. This chain uses TRBV18 with TRBJ2-1; tentative D call: TRBD1 (5 bases). The DNA ends 3 residues before the CDR3 does, and the rest of the CDR3 is filled in from the germline J gene. Germline V CDR1 and CDR2: KGHSH, LQKENI. Trimming took 5 bases from V and 9 from J, leaving 17 bases between them. This CDR3 is 14 amino acids long.

On this clone itself: The read gets to within 3 residues of the CDR3 end, and the germline J gene fills in the rest. The chain carries TRBV7-9 and TRBJ1-2, with a weak D call TRBD1 (5 bases). Germline loops: CDR1 SEHNR, CDR2 FQNEAQ (reference sequence). The CDR3 length is 12 residues. With 2 bases removed from V and 7 bases from J, the gap between germline ends came to 8 bases. The CDR3 here is CASSLSGGGYTF. The CDR3 DNA, read in part, is TGTGCCAGCAGCTTAAGCGGGGGTGGC.

Concerning this clone itself: The DNA ends 3 residues before the CDR3 does, and the rest of the CDR3 is filled in from the germline J gene. At the DNA level, this CDR3 is encoded by other sequences in the same sample as well. V and J are TRBV5-6 and TRBJ1-2; a weak D match, TRBD1 (5 bases). Germline loops: CDR1 SGHDT, CDR2 YYEEEE. The CDR3 runs to 14 residues. The part of the CDR3 DNA that was read is TGTGCCAGCAGCTCCCTGGGCTCCTTTGAGGGG. Translating it yields CASSSLGSFEG. The full CDR3 is CASSSLGSFEGYTF.

Notes on this clone: The read terminates 3 residues ahead of where the CDR3 ends, so the germline J gene completes it. This chain uses TRBV7-2 with TRBJ2-3; D might be TRBD2 (6 bases). This CDR3 is 12 amino acids long. Germline CDR1 reads SGHTA; CDR2 reads FQGNSA. The chain's CDR3 is CASSFDGGAQYF. CDR3 DNA, as far as it was read: TGTGCCAGCAGCTTTGACGGCGGGGCG.

Notes on this clone: The sequenced fragment ends 3 residues before the CDR3 boundary, so the rest is inferred from the germline J gene. The chain combines TRBV20-1 with TRBJ2-5, with 9 bases fitting TRBD2. Germline V CDR1 and CDR2: DFQATT, SNEGSKA (reference sequence). The CDR3 spans 15 residues. With V trimmed by 3 bases and J by 2 bases, 7 bases remained unmatched. The CDR3 loop reads CSASPRGGRQETQYF. Partial CDR3 DNA: TGCAGTGCTAGCCCGCGGGGGGGCAGACAAGAGACC.